This record covers a single T cell receptor (beta chain). This sample stems from a study of cytomegalovirus exposure and HLA in healthy donors. Study summary: The approximately 710 first-cohort repertoires and the 110 or so validation repertoires shared the same platform, a later analysis reported.

The protocol was immunoSEQ multiplex PCR, while the TCRdb copy is restricted to in-frame clones and leaves out a portion. The data show almost 75,000 clones, around four fifths seen once. V was pared by 4 bases and J by 1 base, with 14 bases between. Germline values: CDR1 MNHNS, CDR2 SASEGT. The CDR3 length is 15 residues. Sequencing was performed on PBMCs. This receptor was taken from a man aged 30 to 45 in good health and CMV-seronegative. The chain is built from TRBV6-1 and TRBJ2-7; no definite D call. CDR3 in DNA: TGTGCCAGCAGTGGATGGCAGGTCTCTTCCTACGAGCAGTACTTC. This encodes CASSGWQVSSYEQYF.